This entry features one TCR beta chain sequence. What it recognizes is unknown. This sample is drawn from a study of CD8+ T cells in alopecia areata. Study context: Those treated were given oral tofacitinib at 5 to 10 mg twice daily. Study-level results: Sequencing of scalp tissue also captures the resident alphabeta T cells of normal skin. Higher clonality than in normal scalp was seen in lesional scalp, especially alopecia totalis/universalis.

Extraction of RNA preceded its reverse transcription into cDNA, which served as the sequencing template. Only in-frame clones appear in the TCRdb table, and some are missing; sequencing was by immunoSEQ multiplex PCR. The repertoire holds 250,000 or so clones, with around two thirds as singletons. The germline gives CDR1 GTSNPN, CDR2 SVGIG (reference sequence). The CDR3 loop spans 12 amino acids. Trimming pared 5 bases from V and 8 bases from J, leaving 16 bases between. The starting material was CD4+ T cells sorted from blood, obtained at week 0. The clonotype comes from a human donor with alopecia areata. This chain links TRBV30 with TRBJ2-7, with D possibly matching TRBD2 (5 bases). This chain's CDR3 is CAWLNGERKQYF. CDR3 nucleotide sequence: TGTGCCTGGTTGAACGGGGAGCGAAAGCAGTACTTC.